The 11 T cell receptor beta chains given below trace back to one sample, sequenced in a study of blood T cell repertoires in COVID-19. TCRdb's table, derived via immunoSEQ multiplex PCR, lists solely in-frame clones and lacks some. This table has tens of thousands of clones, 80% to 90% appearing once. The sample was peripheral blood. Receptors originate from a man between 60 and 75 years old with acute or convalescent COVID-19.

This sequence joins TRBV11-1 and TRBJ2-3; 7 positions match TRBD1. J was trimmed by 1 base and V by 5 bases; bases with no gene match: 6. The CDR3 totals 15 residues. Germline-derived CDR1 and CDR2 are SGHAT and FQDESV (reference sequence). The DNA of the CDR3 is TGTGCCAGCAGCCTAACAGGGGTTGGCACAGATACGCAGTATTTT. Translating gives CASSLTGVGTDTQYF.

The CDR3 sequence: CASRQVAGNQPQHF. CDR3 coding DNA: TGTGCCAGCAGGCAGGTGGCCGGCAATCAGCCCCAGCATTTT. This chain connects TRBV6-5 to TRBJ1-5, with D unclear. The CDR3 runs 14 residues. The V gene lost 6 bases and the J gene lost 2 bases, with 11 bases spanning the gap. From germline, CDR1 is MNHEY and CDR2 SVGAGI.

The genes are TRBV19 and TRBJ2-3; the match to TRBD2 covers 8 bases. After removal of 5 bases from V and 3 bases from J, the junction contained 7 bases not matched to a gene. This CDR3 contains 15 residues. The germline CDR1 and CDR2 sequences are LNHDA and SQIVND (reference sequence). In DNA, the CDR3 is TGTGCCAGTAGTTTACTAGCGGTCGGGACAGATACGCAGTATTTT. Its translation is CASSLLAVGTDTQYF.

V and J are TRBV19 and TRBJ2-2; 8 bases map to TRBD2. Trimming cost V 1 base and J 7 bases; bases outside gene matches: 8. The CDR3 loop spans 16 amino acids. Germline V gene sequence: CDR1 LNHDA, CDR2 SQIVND (reference sequence). CDR3 coding DNA: TGTGCCAGTAGTATAGTCTGGCGGGAGGTGGGCGGGGAGCTGTTTTTT. Translation gives CASSIVWREVGGELFF.

This chain links TRBV7-2 with TRBJ2-2; 10 bases line up with TRBD2. Germline CDR1 and CDR2: SGHTA and FQGNSA. With 2 bases clipped from V and 8 bases from J, the junction kept 11 bases outside the gene matches. The CDR3 covers 17 residues. CDR3 loop: CASSLPLAGESRGELFF. CDR3 coding DNA: TGTGCCAGCAGCTTACCGCTAGCGGGAGAAAGTAGGGGGGAGCTGTTTTTT.

The rearrangement links TRBV2 to TRBJ1-1; D perhaps matches TRBD1 (5 bases). The germline gives CDR1 SNHLY, CDR2 FYNNEI. Trimming cost V 5 bases and J 0 bases, with 7 bases left between them. The CDR3 has 13 amino acids. The CDR3 loop is CASSKGLNTEAFF. In DNA form, the CDR3 reads TGTGCCAGCAGTAAGGGGTTGAACACTGAAGCTTTCTTT.

The chain carries TRBV29-1 and TRBJ1-1, with D possibly being TRBD1 (5 bases). This CDR3 has 13 residues. Trimming took 4 bases from V and 4 from J, leaving 13 bases between them. CDR1 is SQVTM, CDR2 ANQGSEA, per germline. This CDR3 is CSVVGGSGTEAFF. CDR3 DNA: TGCAGCGTTGTGGGGGGGAGCGGCACTGAAGCTTTCTTT.

The gene calls are TRBV3-1 (or the pseudogene TRBV3-2) and TRBJ2-1; 10 bases are a match to TRBD2. Germline assignment: CDR1 LGHDT and CDR2 YNNKEL (reference sequence). There are 16 residues in the CDR3. V dropped 0 bases and J dropped 7; count of bases not matched to a gene: 6. CDR3: CASSQEAGLAWNEQFF. As DNA, the CDR3 is TGTGCCAGCAGCCAAGAAGCGGGACTAGCGTGGAATGAGCAGTTCTTC.

J is TRBJ2-1 and V is TRBV6-4; TRBD2 matches 8 bases. The CDR3 contains 21 residues. Germline V gene sequence: CDR1 MRHNA, CDR2 SNTAGT. The junction had 29 bases not matched to a gene; V was cut back by 6 bases and J by 7 bases. The CDR3 nucleotides are TGTGCCAGCAGGGACCTCAGTTTTTTGGGTAGCGGGAACCGAGGGGGGAATGAGCAGTTCTTC. This encodes CASRDLSFLGSGNRGGNEQFF.

The chain carries TRBV19 and TRBJ1-2; the match to TRBD1 covers 10 bases. Germline CDR1 LNHDA, CDR2 SQIVND (reference sequence). The V segment lost 5 bases and the J segment 4 bases; nucleotides outside the gene matches: 4. The CDR3 is made up of 14 amino acids. The CDR3 DNA follows: TGTGCCAGTAGTCCGGGACAGGGGCCCTATGGCTACACCTTC. It yields the protein CASSPGQGPYGYTF.

This clone appeared a single time. The rearrangement joins TRBV6-5 to TRBJ1-2; D not resolved. Trimming took off 6 bases at V and 6 bases at J, with 11 bases between the two ends. Per the germline V gene, CDR1 is MNHEY and CDR2 is SVGAGI. The CDR3 sequence is 12 residues long. The CDR3 region is CASSDTAHGYTF. The CDR3, as DNA: TGTGCCAGCAGCGACACGGCCCATGGCTACACCTTC.